These T cell receptor beta chains were read from a single sample in a study of OX40 agonist ivuxolimab in advanced cancers. Some clones are missing from TCRdb's copy, which holds only in-frame ones; the method was immunoSEQ multiplex PCR. The sample lists under 85,000 clones; about 78% were seen once. The sequences come from CD4+ or CD8+ T cells sorted from blood, collected in a trial of the OX40 agonist ivuxolimab. The receptors originated from an adult with an advanced solid tumor such as melanoma, head and neck, liver or kidney cancer. Both conserved end residues are part of each CDR3.

v_gene	j_gene	CDR3aa
TRBV5-1	TRBJ2-5	CASSLVLAGGQRTQYF
TRBV4-1	TRBJ1-6	CASSQESITGSPLHF
TRBV7-3	TRBJ2-3	CASSLILTLEYF
TRBV25-1	TRBJ1-1	CASKSSWAEAFF
TRBV4-1	TRBJ1-1	CASSRSGQRALMNTEAFF
TRBV11-2	TRBJ1-2	CASSFVQNYGYTF
TRBV27	TRBJ2-1	CASSLWMGLGAYNEQFF
TRBV18	TRBJ1-6	CASSRDRGRNSPLHF
TRBV6-5	TRBJ1-1	CASSEGLYAEAFF
TRBV7-9	TRBJ1-2	CASSFEHNYGYTF
TRBV5-1	TRBJ2-1	CASRIQTSGSYNEQFF